This section outlines one T cell receptor (beta chain) sequence together with its context. Its antigen remains unidentified. The junction had 7 bases not matched to a gene; V was cut back by 6 bases and J by 1 base. Germline CDR1 and CDR2: MNHEY and SVGAGI. This CDR3 comprises 15 residues. The data stem from a study of healthy donors' naive CD4 and CD8 T cells. Study-wide results and caveats: Naive CD4+ and CD8+ cells reportedly differed in usage of most V and J genes. Bulk sequencing left alpha and beta chains unpaired. Negatively charged CDR3s marked CD8+ lineage; positively charged CDR3s marked CD4+ lineage.

Each TCR library used around 540 ng of total RNA and a linear amplification protocol. In the original processing: Tens of thousands of TCR alpha transcripts were sequenced from about five healthy donors. TCRdb passed the reads through MiXCR, listing each CDR3 protein once. Here the V and J calls rest on TCRdb's processing, not on the authors' analysis. The sample consists of roughly 200,000 distinct CDR3 sequences, nearly 75% of them appearing once. The sequencing sample was made of naive CD4+ and CD8+ T cells sorted from blood, pooled from several donors. The V gene is TRBV6-5, the J gene TRBJ2-3; 7 nucleotides line up with TRBD2. The receptor comes from a pool of human donors in good health; the sample pools cells from several healthy donors. In nucleotides, the CDR3 is TGTGCCAGCAGAGTACAGAGCGGGGGCACAGATACGCAGTATTTT. Translating gives CASRVQSGGTDTQYF.